This T cell receptor (beta chain) originates from a study of blood T cell repertoires in COVID-19. On the study more broadly: The United States, Italy and Spain supplied acute and convalescent COVID-19 samples. Sample material is recorded as cDNA or gDNA derived from T cells, B-cell-depleted T cells, or PBMCs.

Germline V CDR1 and CDR2: KGHSH, LQKENI. The CDR3 has 13 residues. The V gene lost 6 bases and the J gene lost 6 bases, with 14 bases spanning the gap. In the study's own analysis: From reference gene primer amplification, estimates of nucleated cell counts were derived. Data came from immunoSEQ multiplex PCR; TCRdb stores just in-frame clones and leaves some out. V and J calls and clone size are copied from that table; D and trimming were computed from the DNA. Altogether about 260,000 clones are present, 70% to 90% being singletons, with the ten largest covering 2% to 3%. Sequencing input: peripheral blood. The chain joins TRBV18 to TRBJ1-2, with a possible D match to TRBD1 (6 bases). This TCR derives from a woman between 50 and 59 years old with acute or convalescent COVID-19. CDR3 sequence (DNA): TGTGCCAGCTCCCAGACAGGTTCCGATGGCTACACCTTC. Translating it yields CASSQTGSDGYTF.